The sequence of this T cell receptor (beta chain) was determined in a study of T cells in Graves' hyperthyroidism and ophthalmopathy (dated by TCRdb to the late 2010s). With regard to the full study: A discovery cohort of roughly 96 patients, 43 with Graves' ophthalmopathy and under 60 with stable Graves' hyperthyroidism, was used to find distinguishing TCR V-J signatures. Once sampling was done, hyperthyroidism patients were given methimazole at a starting dose of 30 mg daily, whereas ophthalmopathy patients were given high-dose intravenous methylprednisolone. The roughly 100 discovery patients were randomly split 7:3 into training and test sets. In about 6 Graves' hyperthyroidism patients, the study also compared T-cell repertoires from thyroid tissue with T-cell repertoires from blood. An independent validation cohort of under 20 hyperthyroidism patients and 17 patients who later progressed to ophthalmopathy tested prospective prediction of ophthalmopathy. The paper describes TCR Vbeta CDR3 sequencing of 135 peripheral blood samples, made up of about 40 ophthalmopathy patients, 70 to 75 hyperthyroidism patients and 17 progressor patients. What the research found in general, with its limitations: No statistical method was used to set the sample size in advance, and investigators knew the group allocation. Most expanded thyroid clonotypes (frequency above 0.001) were also found in blood, which suggests that blood repertoires may mirror thyroid immune responses. A model built on a 13 V-J signature distinguished ophthalmopathy from stable hyperthyroidism, reaching roughly 88% sensitivity and 81.08% specificity in cross-validation and 80%/75% in testing. During validation, the model predicted progression to ophthalmopathy a median of around 7 months ahead of onset, with just under 71% sensitivity and about 72% specificity.

The TCR beta CDR3 regions were amplified from the RNA transcripts. For the first round of RT-PCR on the TCR CDR3, the HTBI primer set was used together with the Qiagen OneStep RT-PCR kit. Libraries were constructed in a second round of multiplex PCR, after which size selection and purification were performed. Paired-end sequencing of the libraries was performed with 100 bp reads on an Illumina HiSeq2000. On the study's bioinformatics: SOAPnuke was used to process the raw data, removing reads that contained adapters or uncalled bases, had a mean Phred below 15, or lacked an exact match to the constant primer or identifier. High-quality paired reads were merged using COPE v1.2.5, and each unique nucleotide sequence was defined as a clonotype. MiTCR v1.1 was used to align clonotypes to the IMGT TRBV, TRBD and TRBJ reference segments. Analysis was restricted to V-J combinations with a frequency above 0.0001, which covered 99.2% of repertoires. A TCS score was defined as the ratio of F50 (clonal expansion) to E x V (chaos), with BLOSUM62-based TCRdist applied between CDR3 peptides within each V-J. Welch's t-statistics and random forest reduced 500 to 650 V-J features to fewer than 15, which were used in a naive Bayes classifier (R e1071). Thyroid-blood repertoire similarity was quantified with the Morisita-Horn index. TCRdb applied fastp at Q25 and MiXCR to the public reads, then kept only in-frame beta chains. One record per CDR3 amino acid sequence lists the most common genes and DNA. The V and J calls were not made by the authors but by TCRdb's processing. The sample table lists approximately 510,000 distinct CDR3 sequences, 46% of them with a count of one. The ten largest clones capture 35% to 50% of the sample.

This clonotype showed up just a few times. It lacks a known antigen. No clone much larger than this one lies a single base away; base qualities are absent. The CDR3 starts with the cysteine, ends with the phenylalanine, and has 15 residues. Only CDR3 DNA is held: 45 bases, read in frame from base 1. From a lookup of the germline V gene, CDR1 and CDR2 are ENHRY and SYGVKD. V is cut back by 8 bases and J by 0 bases, with 10 bases in the junction unmatched. Patients with uncontrolled infections, other autoimmune diseases, pregnancy or lactation were excluded. Clinical symptoms, serum thyroxine and TRAb, thyroid ultrasound, and orbital computed tomography formed the basis for the diagnoses. Total RNA was extracted using Trizol reagent, and RNA quality was assessed on an Agilent 2100 Bioanalyzer.

Specimen: peripheral blood or thyroid tissue (not recorded which). The rearrangement combines TRBV10-3 with TRBJ2-7; 7 of the junction bases match TRBD1. This sequence was found in an adult woman with Graves' disease, either hyperthyroidism or ophthalmopathy (not recorded which). The DNA is as follows: TGTGCCATCCGGCAAGCGGACAGGAGCTCCTACGAGCAGTACTTC. This translates into CAIRQADRSSYEQYF.